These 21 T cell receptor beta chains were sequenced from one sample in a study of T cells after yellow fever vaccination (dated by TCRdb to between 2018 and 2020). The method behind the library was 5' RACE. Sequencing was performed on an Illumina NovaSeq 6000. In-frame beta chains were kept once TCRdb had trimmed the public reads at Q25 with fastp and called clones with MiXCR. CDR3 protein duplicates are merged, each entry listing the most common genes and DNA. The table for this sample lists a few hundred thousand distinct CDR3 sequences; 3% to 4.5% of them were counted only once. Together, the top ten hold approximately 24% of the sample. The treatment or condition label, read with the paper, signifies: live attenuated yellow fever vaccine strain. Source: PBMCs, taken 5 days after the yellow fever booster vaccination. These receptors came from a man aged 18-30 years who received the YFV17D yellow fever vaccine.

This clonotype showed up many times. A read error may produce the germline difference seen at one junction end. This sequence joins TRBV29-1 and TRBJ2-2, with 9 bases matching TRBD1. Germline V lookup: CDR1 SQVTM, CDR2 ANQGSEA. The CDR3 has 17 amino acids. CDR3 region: CSVEVAGTGHYGGELFF. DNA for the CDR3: TGCAGCGTCGAAGTAGCCGGGACAGGGCATTATGGCGGGGAGCTGTTTTTT.

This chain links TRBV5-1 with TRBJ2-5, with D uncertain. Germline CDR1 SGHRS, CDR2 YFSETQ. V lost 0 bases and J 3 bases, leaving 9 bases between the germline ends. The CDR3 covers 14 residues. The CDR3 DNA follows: TGCGCCAGCAGCTTGGTCGATACCGAAGAGACCCAGTACTTC. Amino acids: CASSLVDTEETQYF.

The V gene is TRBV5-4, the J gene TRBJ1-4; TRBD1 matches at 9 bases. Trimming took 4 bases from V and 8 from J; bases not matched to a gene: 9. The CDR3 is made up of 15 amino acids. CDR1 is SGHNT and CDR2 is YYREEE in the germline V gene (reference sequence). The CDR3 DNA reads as TGTGCCAGCAGCCCGGACAGGGGAGGAGGGGAAAAACTGTTTTTT. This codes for CASSPDRGGGEKLFF.

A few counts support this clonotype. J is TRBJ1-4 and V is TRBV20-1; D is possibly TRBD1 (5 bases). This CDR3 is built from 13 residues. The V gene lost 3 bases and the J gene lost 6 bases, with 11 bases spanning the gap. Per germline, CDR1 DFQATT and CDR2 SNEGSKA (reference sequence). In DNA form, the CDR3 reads TGCAGTGCTAGTTCGGGGCGGGATGAAAAACTGTTTTTT. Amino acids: CSASSGRDEKLFF.

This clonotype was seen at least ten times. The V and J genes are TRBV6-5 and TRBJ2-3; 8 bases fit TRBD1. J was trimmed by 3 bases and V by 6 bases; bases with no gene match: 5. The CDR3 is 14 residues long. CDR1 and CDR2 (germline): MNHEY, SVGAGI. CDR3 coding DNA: TGTGCCAGCAGACCTGACAGGGGTACAGATACGCAGTATTTT. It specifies CASRPDRGTDTQYF.

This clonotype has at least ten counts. CDR3 in amino acids: CASSFGGKADTQYF. The CDR3 DNA sequence: TGCGCCAGCAGTTTCGGGGGAAAGGCAGATACGCAGTATTTT. This rearrangement joins TRBV10-2 to TRBJ2-3; tentatively, D is TRBD2 (6 bases). V was pared by 5 bases and J by 4 bases, with 13 bases between. The germline CDR1 and CDR2 sequences are WSHSY and SAAADI. This CDR3 region has 14 residues.

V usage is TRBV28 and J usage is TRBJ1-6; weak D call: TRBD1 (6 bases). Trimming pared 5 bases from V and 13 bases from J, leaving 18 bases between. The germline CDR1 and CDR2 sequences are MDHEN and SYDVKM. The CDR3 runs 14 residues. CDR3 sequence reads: CASSLRGGGHPLHF. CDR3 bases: TGTGCCAGCAGTCTCCGTGGAGGGGGGCATCCCCTCCACTTT.

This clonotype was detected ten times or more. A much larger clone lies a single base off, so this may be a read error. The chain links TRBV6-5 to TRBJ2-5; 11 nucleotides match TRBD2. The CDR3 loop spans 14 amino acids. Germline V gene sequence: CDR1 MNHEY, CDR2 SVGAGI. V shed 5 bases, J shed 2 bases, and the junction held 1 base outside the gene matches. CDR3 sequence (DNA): TGTGCCAGCAGTGTAGCGGGGGGGCAAGAGACCCAGTACTTC. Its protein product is CASSVAGGQETQYF.

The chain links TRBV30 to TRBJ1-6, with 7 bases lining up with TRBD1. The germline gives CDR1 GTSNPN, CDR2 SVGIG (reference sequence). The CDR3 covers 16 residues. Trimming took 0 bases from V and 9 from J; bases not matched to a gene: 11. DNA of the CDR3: TGTGCCTGGAGTGTACTCCCCAGGGGGAATATTTCACCCCTCCACTTT. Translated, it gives CAWSVLPRGNISPLHF. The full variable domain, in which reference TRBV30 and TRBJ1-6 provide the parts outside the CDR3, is SQTIHQWPATLVQPVGSPLSLECTVEGTSNPNLYWYRQAAGRGLQLLFYSVGIGQISSEVPQNLSASRPQDRQFILSSKKLLLSDSGFYLCAWSVLPRGNISPLHFGNGTRLTVT.

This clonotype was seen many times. The CDR3 DNA follows: TGTGCCAGCAGCCGGGGGGGCATGGGTGATACGCAGTATTTT. It encodes CASSRGGMGDTQYF. The V and J genes are TRBV9 and TRBJ2-3; TRBD2 agrees at 8 bases. The CDR3 is 14 residues long. CDR1 SGDLS and CDR2 YYNGEE come from the germline V gene. Unmatched junction bases numbered 7, after V lost 4 bases and J lost 6 bases.

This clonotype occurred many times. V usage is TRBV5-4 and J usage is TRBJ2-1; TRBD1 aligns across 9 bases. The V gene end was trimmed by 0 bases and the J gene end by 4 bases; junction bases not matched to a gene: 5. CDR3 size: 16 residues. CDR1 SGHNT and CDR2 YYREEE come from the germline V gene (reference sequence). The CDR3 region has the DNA TGTGCCAGCAGCTTGGCGACAGGGGGGAGTTACAATGAGCAGTTCTTC. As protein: CASSLATGGSYNEQFF.

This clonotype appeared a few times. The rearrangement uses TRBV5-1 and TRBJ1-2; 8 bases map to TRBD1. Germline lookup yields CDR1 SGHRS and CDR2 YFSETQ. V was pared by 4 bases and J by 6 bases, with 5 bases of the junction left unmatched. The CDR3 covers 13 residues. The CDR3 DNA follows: TGCGCCAGCAGCGTTACGACAGGGGATGGCTACACCTTC. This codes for CASSVTTGDGYTF. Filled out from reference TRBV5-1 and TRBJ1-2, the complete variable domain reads KAGVTQTPRYLIKTRGQQVTLSCSPISGHRSVSWYQQTPGQGLQFLFEYFSETQRNKGNFPGRFSGRQFSNSRSEMNVSTLELGDSALYLCASSVTTGDGYTFGSGTRLTVV.

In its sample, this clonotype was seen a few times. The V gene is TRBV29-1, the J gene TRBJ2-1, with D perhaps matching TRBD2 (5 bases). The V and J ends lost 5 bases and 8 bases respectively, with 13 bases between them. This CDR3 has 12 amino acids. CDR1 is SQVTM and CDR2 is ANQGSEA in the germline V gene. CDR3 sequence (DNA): TGCAGCGTTCAATGGACTCGCGATGAGCAGTTCTTC. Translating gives CSVQWTRDEQFF.

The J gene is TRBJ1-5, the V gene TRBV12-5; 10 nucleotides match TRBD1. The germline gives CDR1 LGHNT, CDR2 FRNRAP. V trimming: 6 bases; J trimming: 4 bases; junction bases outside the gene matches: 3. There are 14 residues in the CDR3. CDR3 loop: CASGEGQGNQPQHF. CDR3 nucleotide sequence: TGTGCTAGTGGCGAGGGACAGGGGAATCAGCCCCAGCATTTT.

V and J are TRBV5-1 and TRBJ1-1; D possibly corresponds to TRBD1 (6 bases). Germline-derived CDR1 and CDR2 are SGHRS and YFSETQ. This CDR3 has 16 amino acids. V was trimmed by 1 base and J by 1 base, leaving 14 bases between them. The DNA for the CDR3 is TGCGCCAGCAGCTTGCGCAGGGGAGGCGAGAACACTGAAGCTTTCTTT. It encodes CASSLRRGGENTEAFF.

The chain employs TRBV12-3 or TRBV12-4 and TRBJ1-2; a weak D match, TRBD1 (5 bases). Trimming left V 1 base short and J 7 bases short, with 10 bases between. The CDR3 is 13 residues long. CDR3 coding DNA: TGTGCCAGCAGTTTAGGGGGGACCTCTGGCTACACCTTC. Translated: CASSLGGTSGYTF.

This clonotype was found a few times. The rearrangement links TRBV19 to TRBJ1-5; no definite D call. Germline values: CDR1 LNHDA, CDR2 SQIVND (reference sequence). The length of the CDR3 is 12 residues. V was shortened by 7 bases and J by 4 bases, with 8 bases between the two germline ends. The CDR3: CASNHRNQPQHF. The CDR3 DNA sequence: TGTGCCAGTAACCACAGAAATCAGCCCCAGCATTTT.

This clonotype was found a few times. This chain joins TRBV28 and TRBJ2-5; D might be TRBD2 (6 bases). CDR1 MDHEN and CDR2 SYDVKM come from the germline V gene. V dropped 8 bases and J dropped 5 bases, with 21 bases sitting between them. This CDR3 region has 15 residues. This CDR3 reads CASGSPQEDYETQYF. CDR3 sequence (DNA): TGTGCCAGCGGCTCCCCTCAGGAGGACTATGAGACCCAGTACTTC.

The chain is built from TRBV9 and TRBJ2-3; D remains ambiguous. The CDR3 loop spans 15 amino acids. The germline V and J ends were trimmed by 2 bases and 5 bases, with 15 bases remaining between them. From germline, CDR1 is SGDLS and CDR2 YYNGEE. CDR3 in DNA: TGTGCCAGCAGCGTCAAAGATGGGTGGGTAGATACGCAGTATTTT. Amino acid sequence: CASSVKDGWVDTQYF.

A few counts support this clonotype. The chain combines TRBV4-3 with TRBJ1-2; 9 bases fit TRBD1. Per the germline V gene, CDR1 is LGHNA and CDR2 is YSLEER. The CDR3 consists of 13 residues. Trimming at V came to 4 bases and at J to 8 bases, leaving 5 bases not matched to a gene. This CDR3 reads CASSRNRGQGYTF. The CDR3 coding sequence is TGCGCCAGCAGCCGCAACAGGGGGCAAGGCTACACCTTC.

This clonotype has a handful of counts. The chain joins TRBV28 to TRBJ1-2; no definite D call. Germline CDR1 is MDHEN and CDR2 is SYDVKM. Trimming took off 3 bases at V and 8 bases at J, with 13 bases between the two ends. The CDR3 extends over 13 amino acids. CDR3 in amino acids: CASSFMDSSGYTF. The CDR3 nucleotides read TGTGCCAGCAGTTTCATGGACTCCTCCGGCTACACCTTC.